Following are 16 T cell receptor beta chains from one sample sequenced in a study of vaccination and CD4 T cells after COVID-19. Oncomine TCR Beta short-read sequencing was applied to DNA from cultured CD4+ T cells. MiXCR, applied by TCRdb to the PCR reads, yields one record per CDR3 protein. The sample contains 7,500 to 9,000 distinct CDR3 sequences, roughly two fifths of which appear only once. As to treatment: roughly 10-day PBMC culture with coronavirus spike peptide pools or control peptides (ViraFEST assay). It was before the COVID-19 pandemic (2011-2018) that the unexposed donor's CD4+ T cells were collected. These receptors have no known antigen. Sample: CD4+ T cells from blood, cultured in vitro. These receptors all come from a human donor in good health.

The CDR3 sequence is CASSQTGVGGYTF. The CDR3 DNA sequence: TGTGCCAGCAGCCAGACTGGAGTTGGTGGCTACACCTTC. The chain couples TRBV3-1 to TRBJ1-2; no definite D call. The CDR3 runs to 13 residues. The V end lost 3 bases, the J end lost 7 bases, and 12 bases lay between the germline ends. Germline CDR1 and CDR2: LGHDT and YNNKEL (reference sequence).

The chain uses TRBV12-3 or TRBV12-4 and TRBJ2-3; possible D gene TRBD1, 5 bases. Trimming cost V 5 bases and J 3 bases, with 9 bases left between them. The CDR3 is made up of 13 amino acids. The CDR3 protein is CASSLRQTDTQYF. Written as DNA, the CDR3 is TGTGCCAGCAGTCTCCGACAGACAGATACGCAGTATTTT.

This clonotype was detected a few times. This chain links TRBV12-3 or TRBV12-4 with TRBJ2-3, with 9 bases lining up with TRBD1. The CDR3 sequence is 15 residues long. With 3 bases clipped from V and 4 bases from J, the junction kept 5 bases outside the gene matches. The CDR3 DNA is TGTGCCAGCAGTTTTTGGGACAGGGTGGCAGATACGCAGTATTTT. Amino acids: CASSFWDRVADTQYF.

J is TRBJ1-5 and V is TRBV29-1; TRBD1 might be the D (6 bases). The CDR3 has 15 residues. CDR1 is SQVTM, CDR2 ANQGSEA, per germline. The germline V and J ends were trimmed by 5 bases and 3 bases, with 17 bases remaining between them. The CDR3 DNA is TGCAGCGTTACCCTGACAGGCTCCGACAATCAGCCCCAGCATTTT. It specifies CSVTLTGSDNQPQHF.

The chain combines TRBV19 with TRBJ2-6; either TRBD1 or TRBD2 may fit D (6 bases each). Germline V gene sequence: CDR1 LNHDA, CDR2 SQIVND (reference sequence). Trimming cost V 4 bases and J 4 bases, with 14 bases left between them. CDR3 length equals 16 residues. The CDR3: CASSTPGGSGANVLTF. The CDR3 region has the DNA TGTGCCAGTAGTACCCCCGGGGGCTCCGGGGCCAACGTCCTGACTTTC.

J is TRBJ1-1 and V is TRBV18; possibly TRBD1 for D (5 bases). Per the germline V gene, CDR1 is KGHSH and CDR2 is LQKENI. The CDR3 runs 15 residues. Between the trimmed V and J ends, which lost 4 bases and 7 bases, there was a span of 19 bases. The CDR3 loop is CASSLGPQGLSEAFF. The CDR3 bases are TGTGCCAGCTCACTAGGGCCGCAGGGTCTAAGTGAAGCTTTCTTT. The complete variable domain, with remaining parts taken from reference TRBV18 and TRBJ1-1, reads NAGVMQNPRHLVRRRGQEARLRCSPMKGHSHVYWYRQLPEEGLKFMVYLQKENIIDESGMPKERFSAEFPKEGPSILRIQQVVRGDSAAYFCASSLGPQGLSEAFFGQGTRLTVV.

The genes are TRBV5-1 and TRBJ1-2; 9 bases match TRBD1. The CDR3 extends over 15 amino acids. CDR1 is SGHRS, CDR2 YFSETQ, per germline. After removal of 0 bases from V and 4 bases from J, the junction contained 4 bases not matched to a gene. The CDR3 sequence: CASSLGTGDPYGYTF. The DNA for the CDR3 is TGCGCCAGCAGCTTGGGGACAGGGGATCCCTATGGCTACACCTTC.

This clonotype showed up just a few times. The chain recombines TRBV19 with TRBJ1-5; D uncertain. There are 14 residues in the CDR3. CDR1 is LNHDA and CDR2 is SQIVND in the germline V gene (reference sequence). V lost 5 bases to trimming and J lost 0 bases, with 8 bases between them. CDR3 nucleotide sequence: TGTGCCAGTAGTCGTGCAGGTAGCAATCAGCCCCAGCATTTT. Translated, it gives CASSRAGSNQPQHF.

The CDR3 loop is CASGMTGPQETQYF. CDR3 bases: TGTGCCAGCGGGATGACGGGGCCCCAAGAGACCCAGTACTTC. The chain joins TRBV27 to TRBJ2-5; D could derive from TRBD1 or TRBD2 (5 bases each). Germline V gives CDR1 MNHEY, CDR2 SMNVEV (reference sequence). V was cut by 8 bases and J by 1 base, with 14 bases left in between. This CDR3 spans 14 amino acids.

This chain joins TRBV29-1 and TRBJ2-1; 8 nucleotides line up with TRBD2. J lost 8 bases, V lost 5 bases, and 11 bases had no gene match. The germline gives CDR1 SQVTM, CDR2 ANQGSEA. The CDR3 is 14 residues long. DNA for the CDR3: TGCAGCGTTCGGGGGGGTAGAGGTACAGATGAGCAGTTCTTC. Its translation is CSVRGGRGTDEQFF.

The gene calls are TRBV19 and TRBJ2-6; possibly TRBD1 for D (5 bases). Germline V gene lookup returns CDR1 LNHDA and CDR2 SQIVND (reference sequence). The length of the CDR3 is 13 residues. The V and J ends lost 10 bases and 1 base respectively, with 8 bases between them. CDR3 nucleotides: TGTGCCATCAGGGATTCTGGGGCCAACGTCCTGACTTTC. It codes for CAIRDSGANVLTF.

This clonotype was recorded a few times. The chain employs TRBV28 and TRBJ1-5; no reliable D call. The CDR3 spans 14 residues. V dropped 5 bases and J dropped 10 bases, with 18 bases sitting between them. CDR1 and CDR2 (germline): MDHEN, SYDVKM. The CDR3 DNA reads TGTGCCAGCAGTCCCCTAGGCCCGAGTGAACCCCAGCATTTT. It yields the protein CASSPLGPSEPQHF.

The chain is built from TRBV20-1 and TRBJ1-2; D possibly corresponds to TRBD1 (6 bases). Looked up from germline, CDR1 is DFQATT and CDR2 is SNEGSKA (reference sequence). This CDR3 region has 13 residues. The germline V and J ends were trimmed by 6 bases and 7 bases, with 18 bases remaining between them. This chain's CDR3 is CSAQDRLWGGYTF. In DNA form, the CDR3 reads TGCAGTGCCCAAGACAGGCTTTGGGGTGGCTACACCTTC.

The gene calls are TRBV7-6 and TRBJ1-5; no clear D. Germline V gene sequence: CDR1 SGHVS, CDR2 FNYEAQ. Deletions cut 1 base from V and 4 bases from J, with 8 bases between. This CDR3 has 14 amino acids. DNA for the CDR3: TGTGCCAGCAGCTTAGAGCAGGCTAATCAGCCCCAGCATTTT. Translating it yields CASSLEQANQPQHF.

This clonotype was seen a few times. CDR3 protein: CASSLYGTGGHYGYTF. The CDR3 nucleotides read TGTGCCAGCAGTTTATACGGGACAGGGGGTCACTATGGCTACACCTTC. The rearrangement joins TRBV27 to TRBJ1-2; 11 bases match TRBD1. V lost 1 base and J lost 3; bases outside the gene matches: 4. Per germline, CDR1 MNHEY and CDR2 SMNVEV (reference sequence). The CDR3 runs 16 residues.

DNA of the CDR3: TGTGCCAGCAGCACGACAGGGGCGGTCTATGGCTACACCTTC. Translating it yields CASSTTGAVYGYTF. J is TRBJ1-2 and V is TRBV5-5; 8 bases map to TRBD1. The length of the CDR3 is 14 residues. V gave up 4 bases and J gave up 4 bases; unmatched junction bases: 6. Germline-derived CDR1 and CDR2 are SGHKS and YYEKEE (reference sequence).